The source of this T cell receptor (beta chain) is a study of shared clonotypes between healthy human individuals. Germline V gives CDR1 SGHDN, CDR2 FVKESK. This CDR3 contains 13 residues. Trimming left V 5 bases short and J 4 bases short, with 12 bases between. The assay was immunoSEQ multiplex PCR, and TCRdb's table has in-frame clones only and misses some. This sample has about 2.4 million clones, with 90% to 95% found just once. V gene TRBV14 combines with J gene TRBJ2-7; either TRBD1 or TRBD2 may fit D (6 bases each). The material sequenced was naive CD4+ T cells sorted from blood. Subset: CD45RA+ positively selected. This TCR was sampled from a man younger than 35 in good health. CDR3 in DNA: TGTGCCAGCAGCAGGGGGGCCTGGTACGAGCAGTACTTC. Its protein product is CASSRGAWYEQYF.